This is a list of T cell receptor beta chains from one sample in a study of cytomegalovirus exposure and HLA in healthy donors. Data came from immunoSEQ multiplex PCR; TCRdb stores just in-frame clones and leaves some out. Here the sample spans 60,000 to 70,000 clones, around 75% being singletons. Input material: PBMCs. Receptor source: a man between 60 and 75 years old in good health and CMV-seropositive. Each CDR3 is given with its conserved first and last residue. The D gene is left open where the match is weak. For some rows the clone size is stated as once, few or many, or as a class when expanded; others skip it.

>15|.|.|TRBJ2-2|TRBV5-4
CASSLVRGDTGELFF
TGTGCCAGCAGCTTAGTCAGGGGTGACACCGGGGAGCTGTTTTTT
>15|.|TRBD2|TRBJ2-1|TRBV5-6
CASSPSGAAYNEQFF
TGTGCCAGCAGCCCTAGCGGGGCGGCCTACAATGAGCAGTTCTTC
>13|few|.|TRBJ2-7|TRBV29-1
CSVEEGLSYEQYF
TGCAGCGTTGAGGAGGGTCTCTCCTACGAGCAGTACTTC
>17|few|TRBD1|TRBJ2-5|TRBV5-4
CASSPMPVGTGQETQYF
TGTGCCAGCAGCCCGATGCCGGTAGGGACAGGGCAAGAGACCCAGTACTTC
>14|.|TRBD1|TRBJ1-1|TRBV5-4
CASSFRDRGWEAFF
TGTGCCAGCAGCTTCCGGGACAGGGGTTGGGAAGCTTTCTTT
>13|.|.|TRBJ2-5|TRBV6-5
CASSFQGSETQYF
TGTGCCAGCAGTTTTCAGGGTTCCGAGACCCAGTACTTC
>14|.|TRBD1|TRBJ1-4|TRBV5-1
CASSFGTGIEKLFF
TGCGCCAGCAGCTTCGGGACAGGGATTGAAAAACTGTTTTTT
>18|.|TRBD2|TRBJ2-3|TRBV5-6
CASSLTGTSGGRTDTQYF
TGTGCCAGCAGCCTGACCGGGACTAGCGGGGGCAGGACAGATACGCAGTATTTT
>15|.|.|TRBJ1-4|TRBV5-1
CASSQTGGVNEKLFF
TGCGCCAGCAGCCAAACCGGGGGAGTCAATGAAAAACTGTTTTTT
>10|.|.|TRBJ2-7|TRBV28
CATGQNEQYF
TGTGCCACCGGACAGAACGAGCAGTACTTC
>13|.|TRBD1|TRBJ1-2|TRBV5-1
CASSPQGGGVYTF
TGCGCCAGCAGCCCTCAGGGGGGTGGTGTCTACACCTTC
>13|few|.|TRBJ2-2|TRBV6-6
CASSLLSGGELFF
TGTGCCAGCAGCCTACTAAGTGGCGGGGAGCTGTTTTTT
>15|.|TRBD2|TRBJ2-7|TRBV4-1
CASSQRAGGPYEQYF
TGCGCCAGCAGCCAACGAGCGGGAGGGCCCTACGAGCAGTACTTC
>15|.|.|TRBJ2-2|TRBV29-1
CSVETRRETTGELFF
TGCAGCGTTGAGACGCGGCGGGAAACAACCGGGGAGCTGTTTTTT
>19|.|.|TRBJ2-3|TRBV14
CASSQDPLGLFFGTDTQYF
TGTGCCAGCAGCCAAGATCCCCTGGGACTCTTCTTCGGCACAGATACGCAGTATTTT
>17|many|TRBD2|TRBJ2-2|TRBV10-3
CAIRGLAGGLYTGELFF
TGTGCCATCAGAGGACTAGCGGGGGGCCTATATACCGGGGAGCTGTTTTTT
>11|.|TRBD1|TRBJ1-4|TRBV19
CASSTGGEMFF
TGTGCCAGTTCGACAGGGGGCGAGATGTTTTTT
>15|.|.|TRBJ2-1|TRBV6-1
CASSEAHALYNEQFF
TGTGCCAGCAGTGAAGCACACGCCTTATACAATGAGCAGTTCTTC
>14|.|.|TRBJ1-4|TRBV6-1
CASSSRSLREKLFF
TGTGCCAGCAGTTCACGGTCTCTTCGTGAAAAACTGTTTTTT
>15|.|.|TRBJ2-7|TRBV5-1
CASSLKVQGNHEQYF
TGCGCCAGCAGCTTGAAGGTTCAGGGCAACCACGAGCAGTACTTC
>16|.|TRBD1|TRBJ1-1|TRBV7-8
CASSLWNRGVDTEAFF
TGTGCCAGCAGCTTATGGAACAGGGGGGTGGACACTGAAGCTTTCTTT
>13|.|.|TRBJ1-1|TRBV2
CASKRAENTEAFF
TGTGCCAGCAAGAGGGCTGAGAACACTGAAGCTTTCTTT
>12|few|.|TRBJ2-7|TRBV2
CASSEELYEQYF
TGTGCCAGCAGTGAAGAACTATACGAGCAGTACTTC
>14|.|.|TRBJ2-1|TRBV6-1
CASSEWAPVSEQFF
TGTGCCAGCAGTGAATGGGCCCCGGTTAGTGAGCAGTTCTTC
>15|.|TRBD2|TRBJ2-3|TRBV28
CASSLGLAETDTQYF
TGTGCCAGCAGTTTGGGACTAGCGGAAACAGATACGCAGTATTTT
>14|.|TRBD1|TRBJ2-2|TRBV19
CATRDRRNTGELFF
TGTGCCACCCGGGACAGGCGGAACACCGGGGAGCTGTTTTTT
>15|.|TRBD2|TRBJ2-1|TRBV19
CASSWTSGGGDEQFF
TGTGCCAGTAGCTGGACTAGCGGGGGGGGAGATGAGCAGTTCTTC
>14|.|.|TRBJ2-7|TRBV5-8
CASSPTGRRYEQYF
TGTGCCAGCAGCCCGACAGGGAGGAGATACGAGCAGTACTTC
>16|.|TRBD1|TRBJ1-1|TRBV19
CASSIDRTGRNTEAFF
TGTGCCAGTAGTATAGATCGGACAGGCCGAAACACTGAAGCTTTCTTT
>12|.|.|TRBJ2-1|TRBV29-1
CSVLTAYNEQFF
TGCAGCGTCCTCACAGCTTACAATGAGCAGTTCTTC
>16|.|.|TRBJ2-7|TRBV4-1
CASSQSPGVSSYEQYF
TGCGCCAGCAGCCAGAGCCCAGGGGTAAGCTCCTACGAGCAGTACTTC
>14|few|TRBD1|TRBJ2-2|TRBV2
CASAGQGNTGELFF
TGTGCCAGCGCGGGACAGGGTAACACCGGGGAGCTGTTTTTT
>20|.|TRBD1|TRBJ2-1|TRBV10-3
CAISDPDRGELWGSYNEQFF
TGTGCCATCAGTGACCCAGACAGGGGAGAGCTGTGGGGCTCCTACAATGAGCAGTTCTTC
>13|.|.|TRBJ2-2|TRBV7-8
CASSLQATGELFF
TGTGCCAGCAGCTTACAGGCCACCGGGGAGCTGTTTTTT
>13|once|.|TRBJ1-1|TRBV27
CASRKQGGAEAFF
TGTGCCAGCAGAAAACAGGGAGGGGCTGAAGCTTTCTTT
>13|.|TRBD1|TRBJ2-4|TRBV2
CASKQGAAGIQYF
TGTGCCAGCAAACAGGGGGCGGCTGGCATTCAGTACTTC
>14|.|.|TRBJ2-4|TRBV4-2
CASSQASGRNIQYF
TGTGCCAGCAGCCAAGCTTCCGGGAGAAACATTCAGTACTTC
>14|.|.|TRBJ1-6|TRBV14
CASSQERGNSPLHF
TGTGCCAGCAGCCAAGAGCGGGGAAATTCACCCCTCCACTTT
>16|few|TRBD1|TRBJ1-2|TRBV19
CATKPFGQDSNYGYTF
TGTGCCACCAAGCCCTTCGGACAGGACTCGAACTATGGCTACACCTTC
>15|.|TRBD1|TRBJ2-5|TRBV28
CASSTGTGVAETQYF
TGTGCCAGCAGTACAGGGACAGGCGTTGCAGAGACCCAGTACTTC
>17|few|TRBD2|TRBJ2-3|TRBV12-5
CASGRGTSGNSPDTQYF
TGTGCTAGTGGCCGCGGGACTAGCGGCAACAGCCCAGATACGCAGTATTTT
>15|.|TRBD1|TRBJ1-2|TRBV6-5
CASSPGTGWFYGYTF
TGTGCCAGCAGTCCCGGGACAGGATGGTTCTATGGCTACACCTTC
>15|.|.|TRBJ2-7|TRBV19
CASSTPRRGDYEQYF
TGTGCCAGTAGTACTCCGAGGAGGGGTGACTACGAGCAGTACTTC
>14|.|.|TRBJ2-3|TRBV18
CASSAVTRTDTQYF
TGTGCCAGCTCCGCGGTAACACGCACAGATACGCAGTATTTT
>19|few|TRBD2|TRBJ2-4|TRBV5-1
CASSLGGTSGDVAKNIQYF
TGCGCCAGCAGCTTGGGGGGGACTAGCGGGGATGTAGCCAAAAACATTCAGTACTTC
>13|.|.|TRBJ2-5|TRBV6-1
CASSERARETQYF
TGTGCCAGCAGTGAAAGAGCGAGAGAGACCCAGTACTTC
>15|.|TRBD2|TRBJ2-1|TRBV5-1
CASSSRTSGNNEQFF
TGCGCCAGCAGCTCCCGGACTAGCGGGAATAATGAGCAGTTCTTC
>13|.|TRBD1|TRBJ1-3|TRBV29-1
CSVSTGGGNTIYF
TGCAGCGTTTCGACAGGGGGCGGGAACACCATATATTTT
>14|few|.|TRBJ2-7|TRBV11-2
CASSLAQVSYEQYF
TGTGCCAGCAGCTTAGCACAGGTCTCCTACGAGCAGTACTTC
>13|.|.|TRBJ1-1|TRBV6-5
CASRQYMNTEAFF
TGTGCCAGCAGACAGTACATGAACACTGAAGCTTTCTTT
>16|.|.|TRBJ2-3|TRBV4-1
CASSQGLPVGAATQYF
TGCGCCAGCAGCCAAGGGCTCCCCGTGGGCGCAGCTACGCAGTATTTT
>11|.|.|TRBJ1-1|TRBV6-6
CASSFGTEAFF
TGTGCCAGCAGTTTCGGGACTGAAGCTTTCTTT
>12|once|TRBD2|TRBJ2-7|TRBV6-1
CASKRGNYEQYF
TGTGCCAGCAAGCGGGGGAATTACGAGCAGTACTTC
>14|.|TRBD1|TRBJ1-2|TRBV7-8
CASSQTGNNYGYTF
TGTGCCAGCAGCCAGACAGGGAATAACTATGGCTACACCTTC
>19|.|TRBD2|TRBJ2-3|TRBV7-8
CASSLALFKLAGVGDTQYF
TGTGCCAGCAGCTTAGCGCTCTTTAAACTAGCGGGAGTGGGAGATACGCAGTATTTT
>12|.|.|TRBJ2-5|TRBV5-4
CASSFDRETQYF
TGTGCCAGCAGCTTCGATCGGGAGACCCAGTACTTC
>14|few|TRBD1|TRBJ1-3|TRBV5-4
CASSATGSRDTIYF
TGTGCCAGCAGCGCGACAGGGTCAAGGGACACCATATATTTT